This T cell receptor (beta chain) was captured in a study of cytomegalovirus exposure and HLA in healthy donors. Study results and caveats: Some V segments, including TRBV6-2 and TRBV6-3, were excluded as indistinguishable. With later analysis, a missense DCLRE1C variant became linked to TCR beta V- and J-gene trimming. In a later analysis, HLA-C alleles had the fewest associated TCRs, DRB1 alleles the most. The productive fraction for most TCR beta V segments was about 87% or about 30% in an earlier analysis.

Amplification used 60 Vbeta primers and 13 Jbeta primers. Profiling relied on immunoSEQ multiplex PCR, and the TCRdb table lists in-frame clones only, not all of them. Of fewer than 95,000 clones listed, around 84% are singletons. Germline assignment: CDR1 SGHVS and CDR2 FQNEAQ. The CDR3 length is 14 residues. V was shortened by 9 bases and J by 1 base, with 16 bases between the two germline ends. In the case of this clone: Its antigen remains unidentified.

The chain joins TRBV7-8 to TRBJ2-7, with D possibly being TRBD1 (5 bases). The source of this sequence is a man aged 40-49 years in good health and CMV-seropositive. The material sequenced was PBMCs. CDR3 amino acids: CASSTLGRSYEQYF. The CDR3 nucleotides are TGTGCCAGTTCTACCTTGGGGCGTTCCTACGAGCAGTACTTC.